This T cell receptor (beta chain) was profiled in a study of CXCR3-negative and CXCR3-positive naive CD8 T cells. Overall study context: Sequencing gave 120 million to 150 million TRB reads overall, about 1.5 +/- 0.3 million per library.

This CDR3 is 16 amino acids long. As to this clonotype: Its antigen is unidentified.

Subsets of CD8+ T cells were each sorted in triplicate at around 320,000 cells apiece. Libraries were UMI-labeled 5' RACE TRB cDNA. Following a re-call of the 5' RACE reads, TCRdb has one entry per CDR3 protein and lacks DNA. This repertoire includes tens of thousands of distinct CDR3 sequences. General observations from the study: Both naive subsets had comparably high diversity; memory CD8+ cells much lower. TRBV-TRBJ usage was similar across naive CXCR3 subsets but distinct in memory cells.

This chain uses TRBV12-3 or TRBV12-4 with TRBJ2-5; the TCRdb call, TRBD2, lacks DNA for checking. Sequences were obtained from memory CD8+ T cells from blood. The sequence was collected from a human donor in good health. Some clones in this sample may be carry-over from other donors' samples. The CDR3 reads CASSLYPAGGQETQYF.